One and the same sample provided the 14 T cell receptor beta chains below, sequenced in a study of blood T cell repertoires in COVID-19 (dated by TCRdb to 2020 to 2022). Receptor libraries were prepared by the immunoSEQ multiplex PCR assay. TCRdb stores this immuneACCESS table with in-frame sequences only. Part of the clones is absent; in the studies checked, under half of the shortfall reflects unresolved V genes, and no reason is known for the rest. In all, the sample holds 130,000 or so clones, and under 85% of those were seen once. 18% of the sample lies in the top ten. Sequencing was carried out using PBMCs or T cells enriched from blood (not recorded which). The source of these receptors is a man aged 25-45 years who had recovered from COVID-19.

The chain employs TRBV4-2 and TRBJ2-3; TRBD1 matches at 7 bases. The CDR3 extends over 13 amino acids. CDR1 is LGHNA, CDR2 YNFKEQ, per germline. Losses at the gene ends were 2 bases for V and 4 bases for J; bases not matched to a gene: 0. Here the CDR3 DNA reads TGTGCCAGCAGCCAACAGGGGGCAGATACGCAGTATTTT. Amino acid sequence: CASSQQGADTQYF.

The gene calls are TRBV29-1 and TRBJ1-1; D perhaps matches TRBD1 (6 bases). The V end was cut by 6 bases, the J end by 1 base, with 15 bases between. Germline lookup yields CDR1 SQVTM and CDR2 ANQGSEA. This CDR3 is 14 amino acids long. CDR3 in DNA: TGCAGCGTAGATGAGACAGGAGGGAACACTGAAGCTTTCTTT. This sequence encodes CSVDETGGNTEAFF.

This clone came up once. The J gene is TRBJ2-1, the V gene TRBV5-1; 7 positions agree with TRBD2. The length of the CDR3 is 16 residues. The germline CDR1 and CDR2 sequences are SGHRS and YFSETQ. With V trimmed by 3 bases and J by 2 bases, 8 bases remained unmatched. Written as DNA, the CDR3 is TGCGCCAGCAGCTCCTATAGCGGGCAAGCCTACAATGAGCAGTTCTTC. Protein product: CASSSYSGQAYNEQFF.

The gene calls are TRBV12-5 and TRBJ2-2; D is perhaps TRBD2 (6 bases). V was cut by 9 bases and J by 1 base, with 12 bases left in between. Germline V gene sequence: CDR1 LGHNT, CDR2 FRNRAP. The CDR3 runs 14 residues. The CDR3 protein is CASRGTLNTGELFF. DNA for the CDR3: TGTGCTAGCCGGGGGACGTTGAACACCGGGGAGCTGTTTTTT.

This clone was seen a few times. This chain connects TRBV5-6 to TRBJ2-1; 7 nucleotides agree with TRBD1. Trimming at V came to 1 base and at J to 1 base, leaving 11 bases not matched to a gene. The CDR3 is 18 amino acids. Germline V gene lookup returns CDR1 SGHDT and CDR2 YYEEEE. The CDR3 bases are TGTGCCAGCAGCTTGTTTGTCAGGGGGACAGCGTCCTACAATGAGCAGTTCTTC. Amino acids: CASSLFVRGTASYNEQFF.

CDR3 in amino acids: CASSPSEQGDYGYTF. CDR3 coding DNA: TGTGCCAGCTCACCATCCGAACAGGGGGACTATGGCTACACCTTC. The chain links TRBV18 to TRBJ1-2, with 8 bases identical to TRBD1. The CDR3 consists of 15 residues. Losses at the gene ends were 2 bases for V and 3 bases for J; bases not matched to a gene: 5. Germline CDR1 KGHSH, CDR2 LQKENI.

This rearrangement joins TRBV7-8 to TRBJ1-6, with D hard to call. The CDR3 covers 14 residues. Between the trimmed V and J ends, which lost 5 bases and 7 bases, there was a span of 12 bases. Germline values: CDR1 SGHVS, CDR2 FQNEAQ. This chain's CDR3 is CASSARERNSPLHF. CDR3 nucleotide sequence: TGTGCCAGCAGCGCACGGGAGAGAAATTCACCCCTCCACTTT.

CDR3 in amino acids: CAGTATGAYGYTF. The CDR3 DNA is TGTGCCGGAACAGCTACAGGGGCCTATGGCTACACCTTC. The chain carries TRBV2 and TRBJ1-2; 7 nucleotides line up with TRBD1. The V segment lost 11 bases and the J segment 4 bases; nucleotides outside the gene matches: 10. Germline V gene sequence: CDR1 SNHLY, CDR2 FYNNEI. The CDR3 is 13 amino acids. Full variable domain (outside the CDR3, taken from reference TRBV2 and TRBJ1-2): EPEVTQTPSHQVTQMGQEVILRCVPISNHLYFYWYRQILGQKVEFLVSFYNNEISEKSEIFDDQFSVERPDGSNFTLKIRSTKLEDSAMYFCAGTATGAYGYTFGSGTRLTVV.

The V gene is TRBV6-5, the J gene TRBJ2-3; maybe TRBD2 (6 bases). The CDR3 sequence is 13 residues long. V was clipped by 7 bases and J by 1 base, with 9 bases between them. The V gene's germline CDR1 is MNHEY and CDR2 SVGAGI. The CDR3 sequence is CASTSSGTDTQYF. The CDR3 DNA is TGTGCCAGCACCTCTAGCGGCACAGATACGCAGTATTTT.

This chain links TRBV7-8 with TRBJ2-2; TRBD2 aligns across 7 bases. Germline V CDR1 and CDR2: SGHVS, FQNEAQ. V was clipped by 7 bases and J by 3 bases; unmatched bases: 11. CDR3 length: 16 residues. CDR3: CASTPTGGGYTGELFF. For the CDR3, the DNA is TGTGCCAGCACCCCCACGGGCGGGGGTTACACCGGGGAGCTGTTTTTT.

In DNA form, the CDR3 reads TGCGCCAGCAGTGACAGGGCGAACGAGCAGTACTTC. Its protein product is CASSDRANEQYF. V is TRBV10-1 and J is TRBJ2-7; D perhaps matches TRBD1 (5 bases). The length of the CDR3 is 12 residues. Trimming took 3 bases from V and 5 from J, leaving 8 bases between them. Germline V gene lookup returns CDR1 WNHNN and CDR2 SYGVQD (reference sequence).

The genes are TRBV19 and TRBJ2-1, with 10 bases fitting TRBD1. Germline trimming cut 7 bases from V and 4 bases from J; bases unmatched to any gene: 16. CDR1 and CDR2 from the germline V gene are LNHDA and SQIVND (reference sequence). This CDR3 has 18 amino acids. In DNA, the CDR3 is TGTGCCAGTACCCGACAGGGGGCGGGTGGCGGGGCTTACAATGAGCAGTTCTTC. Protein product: CASTRQGAGGGAYNEQFF.

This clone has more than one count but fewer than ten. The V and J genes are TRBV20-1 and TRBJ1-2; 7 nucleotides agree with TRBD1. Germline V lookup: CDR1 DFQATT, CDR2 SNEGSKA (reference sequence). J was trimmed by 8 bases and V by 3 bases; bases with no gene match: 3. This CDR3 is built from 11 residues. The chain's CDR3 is CSASEGAGYTF. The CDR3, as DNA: TGCAGTGCTAGCGAGGGGGCAGGCTACACCTTC.

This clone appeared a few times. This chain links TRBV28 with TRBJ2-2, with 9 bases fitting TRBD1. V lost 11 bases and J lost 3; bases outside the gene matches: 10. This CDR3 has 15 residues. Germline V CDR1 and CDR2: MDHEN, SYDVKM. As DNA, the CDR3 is TGTGCCGTGCAACCCGGGACAGGGTACACCGGGGAGCTGTTTTTT. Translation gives CAVQPGTGYTGELFF.